The 24 T cell receptor beta chains reported below all come from one sample, sequenced in a study of blood T cell repertoires in COVID-19. Generated by immunoSEQ multiplex PCR, the TCRdb table keeps only in-frame clones and is missing some. The table has hundreds of thousands of clones, approximately 90% seen once; the top ten hold roughly 0.84%. What was sequenced was peripheral blood. These receptors were taken from a man younger than 35 with COVID-19, enrolled during active disease.

V is TRBV11-2 and J is TRBJ2-7, with 9 bases matching TRBD1. The CDR3 consists of 15 residues. Germline CDR1 is SGHAT and CDR2 is FQNNGV. V lost 1 base, J lost 2 bases, and 3 bases stayed unmatched. The CDR3 DNA reads TGTGCCAGCAGCTTAGCGACAGGGGGACCCTACGAGCAGTACTTC. Its translation: CASSLATGGPYEQYF.

This sequence joins TRBV5-5 and TRBJ2-1; 9 bases line up with TRBD2. The CDR3 has 15 amino acids. Germline CDR1 and CDR2: SGHKS and YYEKEE (reference sequence). V shed 4 bases and J 9 bases; nucleotides not matched to a gene: 11. This chain's CDR3 is CASSPTGTSPGEQFF. The CDR3 nucleotides read TGTGCCAGCAGCCCGACCGGGACTAGCCCCGGTGAGCAGTTCTTC.

This chain uses TRBV2 with TRBJ2-1, with 9 positions matching TRBD1. The CDR3 covers 13 residues. Looked up from germline, CDR1 is SNHLY and CDR2 is FYNNEI. V trimming: 10 bases; J trimming: 4 bases; junction bases outside the gene matches: 5. The CDR3 sequence: CAIRQGEYNEQFF. The CDR3 DNA is TGTGCCATAAGACAGGGGGAGTACAATGAGCAGTTCTTC. Filled out from reference TRBV2 and TRBJ2-1, the complete variable domain reads EPEVTQTPSHQVTQMGQEVILRCVPISNHLYFYWYRQILGQKVEFLVSFYNNEISEKSEIFDDQFSVERPDGSNFTLKIRSTKLEDSAMYFCAIRQGEYNEQFFGPGTRLTVL.

This clone was seen a single time. This sequence joins TRBV3-1 (or the pseudogene TRBV3-2) and TRBJ2-2; D unresolved. Germline loops: CDR1 LGHDT, CDR2 YNNKEL (reference sequence). V was trimmed by 4 bases and J by 0 bases, leaving 9 bases between them. The CDR3 is 15 amino acids. The DNA for the CDR3 is TGTGCCAGCAGCCGTCACAGCCCGAACACCGGGGAGCTGTTTTTT. As protein: CASSRHSPNTGELFF.

The genes are TRBV3-1 (or the pseudogene TRBV3-2) and TRBJ2-2, with D possibly TRBD2 on 5 matching bases. The CDR3 contains 17 residues. V lost 4 bases and J 4 bases, leaving 19 bases between the germline ends. Germline lookup yields CDR1 LGHDT and CDR2 YNNKEL (reference sequence). CDR3 in DNA: TGTGCCAGCAGCCTAAGGACCGGGATCATGGTCACCGGGGAGCTGTTTTTT. This translates into CASSLRTGIMVTGELFF.

This clone turned up a few times. The CDR3 DNA is TGCGCCAGCAGCTTGGGACAGCTTGAAAAACTGTTTTTT. Protein sequence: CASSLGQLEKLFF. This sequence joins TRBV5-1 and TRBJ1-4, with D tentatively TRBD1 (5 bases). Germline V CDR1 and CDR2: SGHRS, YFSETQ. The length of the CDR3 is 13 residues. The germline V and J ends were trimmed by 0 bases and 7 bases, with 7 bases remaining between them.

The chain employs TRBV5-1 and TRBJ1-1; possibly TRBD1 for D (6 bases). The germline V gene has CDR1 SGHRS and CDR2 YFSETQ. This CDR3 region has 15 residues. Deletions cut 3 bases from V and 4 bases from J, with 16 bases between. This chain's CDR3 is CASSSGQEVFTEAFF. In DNA, the CDR3 is TGCGCCAGCAGCTCGGGACAAGAAGTTTTCACTGAAGCTTTCTTT.

V and J are TRBV12-3 or TRBV12-4 and TRBJ1-2, with a weak D call TRBD1 (6 bases). V gave up 6 bases and J gave up 8 bases, with 16 bases separating them. CDR3 length equals 13 residues. CDR3 amino acids: CASRSTGFWGYTF. The CDR3, as DNA: TGTGCCAGCAGATCAACAGGGTTTTGGGGCTACACCTTC.

The rearrangement links TRBV5-4 to TRBJ2-5; the match to TRBD1 covers 8 bases. The length of the CDR3 is 16 residues. Germline values: CDR1 SGHNT, CDR2 YYREEE (reference sequence). Losses at the gene ends were 5 bases for V and 5 bases for J; bases not matched to a gene: 14. The CDR3 region is CASRNAAGGRVETQYF. CDR3 nucleotide sequence: TGTGCCAGCAGGAACGCCGCAGGGGGCCGGGTTGAGACCCAGTACTTC. The whole variable domain, filled in from reference TRBV5-4 and TRBJ2-5, reads ETGVTQSPTHLIKTRGQQVTLRCSSQSGHNTVSWYQQALGQGPQFIFQYYREEENGRGNFPPRFSGLQFPNYSSELNVNALELDDSALYLCASRNAAGGRVETQYFGPGTRLLVL.

The V gene is TRBV9, the J gene TRBJ1-2, with a weak D call TRBD1 (5 bases). The germline V and J ends were trimmed by 0 bases and 7 bases, with 10 bases remaining between them. The germline gives CDR1 SGDLS, CDR2 YYNGEE. This CDR3 is built from 13 residues. CDR3 region: CASSVAQDSGYTF. DNA for the CDR3: TGTGCCAGCAGCGTAGCACAGGATAGTGGCTACACCTTC.

The V and J genes are TRBV19 and TRBJ2-7; 7 positions agree with TRBD2. V lost 3 bases and J lost 5; bases outside the gene matches: 7. Looked up from germline, CDR1 is LNHDA and CDR2 is SQIVND (reference sequence). The length of the CDR3 is 14 residues. The CDR3 here is CASSMGAGLDEQYF. The DNA for the CDR3 is TGTGCCAGTAGTATGGGAGCGGGACTGGACGAGCAGTACTTC.

The chain joins TRBV11-1 to TRBJ2-1; the match to TRBD1 covers 11 bases. Unmatched junction bases numbered 8, after V lost 2 bases and J lost 8 bases. Germline V lookup: CDR1 SGHAT, CDR2 FQDESV (reference sequence). CDR3 size: 16 residues. As DNA, the CDR3 is TGTGCCAGCAGCTTAAAAGGACAGGGGGCGCGCCATGAGCAGTTCTTC. It translates to CASSLKGQGARHEQFF.

The chain joins TRBV20-1 to TRBJ1-1; no reliable D call. This CDR3 has 11 amino acids. The germline V gene encodes CDR1 DFQATT and CDR2 SNEGSKA (reference sequence). V gave up 3 bases and J gave up 7 bases, with 9 bases separating them. CDR3 protein: CSASRTNEAFF. As DNA, the CDR3 is TGCAGTGCTAGCAGGACTAATGAAGCTTTCTTT.

CDR3 loop: CASRGWSETQYF. Written as DNA, the CDR3 is TGTGCCAGCAGGGGTTGGAGCGAGACCCAGTACTTC. The rearrangement joins TRBV6-5 to TRBJ2-5; D is undetermined. Germline values: CDR1 MNHEY, CDR2 SVGAGI. Trimming cost V 6 bases and J 5 bases, with 10 bases left between them. This CDR3 region has 12 residues.

The chain employs TRBV9 and TRBJ1-2; 7 nucleotides line up with TRBD1. Per the germline V gene, CDR1 is SGDLS and CDR2 is YYNGEE. The CDR3 loop spans 12 amino acids. V trimming: 5 bases; J trimming: 4 bases; junction bases outside the gene matches: 2. The CDR3 DNA is TGTGCCAGCAGGAAGGGGGCCTATGGCTACACCTTC. Translated, it gives CASRKGAYGYTF.

The chain couples TRBV15 to TRBJ2-5; D gene ambiguous. The CDR3 runs to 12 residues. Looked up from germline, CDR1 is LNHNV and CDR2 is YYDKDF (reference sequence). Trimming took off 1 base at V and 3 bases at J, with 3 bases between the two ends. The CDR3, as DNA: TGTGCCACCAGCAGAGCCGAAGAGACCCAGTACTTC. It specifies CATSRAEETQYF.

V is TRBV3-1 (or the pseudogene TRBV3-2) and J is TRBJ2-7, with 11 bases lining up with TRBD1. Trimming cost V 2 bases and J 6 bases; bases outside gene matches: 9. This CDR3 spans 16 amino acids. Per germline, CDR1 LGHDT and CDR2 YNNKEL (reference sequence). The CDR3 DNA is TGTGCCAGCAGCCAACCAGGGACAGGGGGTCCTTCCGAGCAGTACTTC. This codes for CASSQPGTGGPSEQYF.

The chain employs TRBV18 and TRBJ1-6, with D possibly TRBD1 on 5 matching bases. CDR1 is KGHSH and CDR2 is LQKENI in the germline V gene. V gave up 3 bases and J gave up 0 bases, with 9 bases separating them. The CDR3 is 16 amino acids. CDR3 amino acids: CASSPRASSYNSPLHF. Written as DNA, the CDR3 is TGTGCCAGCTCACCCAGGGCTAGCTCCTATAATTCACCCCTCCACTTT.

V and J are TRBV11-2 and TRBJ1-6; 8 bases agree with TRBD1. The CDR3 totals 16 residues. The germline CDR1 and CDR2 sequences are SGHAT and FQNNGV. V dropped 0 bases and J dropped 11; count of bases not matched to a gene: 9. CDR3 coding DNA: TGTGCCAGCAGCTTAGATCTGGGACAGGTAGTGACACCCCTCCACTTT. Translating gives CASSLDLGQVVTPLHF.

The chain is built from TRBV19 and TRBJ1-3; 11 bases line up with TRBD1. V shed 10 bases and J 4 bases; nucleotides not matched to a gene: 3. Germline V gives CDR1 LNHDA, CDR2 SQIVND (reference sequence). This CDR3 contains 13 residues. The CDR3 sequence: CATGQGAGNTIYF. CDR3 nucleotide sequence: TGTGCCACCGGACAGGGGGCAGGAAACACCATATATTTT.

The chain employs TRBV24-1 and TRBJ2-5; 8 bases are shared with TRBD1. Losses at the gene ends were 4 bases for V and 6 bases for J; bases not matched to a gene: 6. Germline assignment: CDR1 KGHDR and CDR2 SFDVKD. The CDR3 length is 14 residues. The CDR3 sequence is CATSDPGQAKTQYF. In nucleotides, the CDR3 is TGTGCCACCAGTGACCCGGGACAGGCGAAGACCCAGTACTTC.

The CDR3 is CASSMTGGYSNQPQHF. The CDR3 region has the DNA TGTGCCAGTAGTATGACAGGGGGCTACAGCAATCAGCCCCAGCATTTT. The rearrangement joins TRBV19 to TRBJ1-5; 10 nucleotides agree with TRBD1. The germline V gene encodes CDR1 LNHDA and CDR2 SQIVND (reference sequence). The trim removed 3 bases at V and 1 base at J, leaving 3 bases unmatched. CDR3 length: 16 amino acids.

The CDR3 spells CASSESSGETQYF. The CDR3 bases are TGCGCCAGCAGTGAGTCTAGCGGAGAGACCCAGTACTTC. The V and J genes are TRBV10-1 and TRBJ2-5; TRBD2 might be the D (6 bases). V gave up 0 bases and J gave up 4 bases, with 6 bases separating them. From germline, CDR1 is WNHNN and CDR2 SYGVQD (reference sequence). The CDR3 is 13 amino acids.

This clone showed up just once. The rearrangement links TRBV28 to TRBJ1-4, with 8 bases identical to TRBD1. Looked up from germline, CDR1 is MDHEN and CDR2 is SYDVKM. The CDR3 loop spans 15 amino acids. Trimming removed 5 bases from V and 10 bases from J; junction bases left unmatched: 12. CDR3 sequence: CASSTPGGAVGKLFF. CDR3 DNA sequence: TGTGCCAGCAGTACCCCAGGGGGCGCGGTAGGAAAACTGTTTTTT.